This T cell receptor beta chain comes out of a study of blood T cell repertoires in COVID-19. Sequencing used immunoSEQ multiplex PCR; TCRdb keeps in-frame clones, though not all of them. This table holds more than 150,000 clones, around 85% found once. The CDR3 has 16 residues. The V segment lost 4 bases and the J segment 1 base; nucleotides outside the gene matches: 3. The germline gives CDR1 SGHNT, CDR2 YYREEE (reference sequence). The rearrangement links TRBV5-4 to TRBJ2-6; the match to TRBD1 covers 9 bases. Specimen: peripheral blood. This clonotype was sampled from a man between 65 and 85 years old with active or convalescent COVID-19. The CDR3 DNA reads TGTGCCAGCAGCATCGGGACAGGGTCTGGGGCCAACGTCCTGACTTTC. Translation: CASSIGTGSGANVLTF.